This is a list of T cell receptor beta chains from one sample in a study of response to subunit inactivated influenza vaccine. Via MiXCR, TCRdb re-called the RT-PCR reads, giving one row per CDR3 protein. The data contain a few hundred thousand distinct CDR3 sequences, 20% to 25% of them singletons. The sample consisted of PBMCs from blood, taken less than 22 months after vaccination. Source of these receptors: a man between 50 and 70 years old who received an inactivated influenza vaccine. Each CDR3 is given with its conserved first and last residue. Each record gives: D gene, clone size, V gene, J gene, CDR3 DNA, CDR3 protein. A D gene is named only where the DNA matches it firmly. Clone size, where shown, is once, few, many, or a class for clones that have expanded.

TRBD1	few	TRBV20-1	TRBJ1-2	TGCAGTGCTAGACCGGGACAGGGAATGGGCGGCTACACCTTC	CSARPGQGMGGYTF
TRBD1	once	TRBV27	TRBJ2-5	TGTGCCAGCAGCCAGGGACAGGGGGCATGGGAGACCCAGTACTTC	CASSQGQGAWETQYF
NA	few	TRBV6-2/TRBV6-3	TRBJ2-5	TGTGCCAGCAGTTCTCCGGGCCCCGCGCGCACTTTC	CASSSPGPARTF
NA	NA	TRBV5-6	TRBJ1-5	TGTGCCAGCAGCTCCTGGGGCTTTTTAAGCAATCAGCCCCAGCATTTT	CASSSWGFLSNQPQHF
NA	NA	TRBV7-2	TRBJ2-3	TGTGCCAGCAGCTTGGGGAATACGGTGGATACGCAGTATTTT	CASSLGNTVDTQYF
NA	few	TRBV29-1	TRBJ2-2	TGCAGCGTTGCAGACACCGGGGAGCTGTTTTTT	CSVADTGELFF
NA	few	TRBV7-2	TRBJ1-2	TGTGCCAGCAGCTTAGACGGCAGGGGTAATGGCTACACCTTC	CASSLDGRGNGYTF
TRBD1	few	TRBV20-1	TRBJ1-1	TGCAGTGCTAGAGATCCGGTGGGACAGGGGTTGAACACTGAAGCTTTCTTT	CSARDPVGQGLNTEAFF
TRBD1	NA	TRBV19	TRBJ1-1	TGTGCCAGTAGACAAGGGGGACAGGTGAACACTGAAGCTTTCTTT	CASRQGGQVNTEAFF
NA	once	TRBV18	TRBJ1-1	TGTGCCAGCTCACCCCCGGGGACGGTGGGGATAGAAGCTTTCTTT	CASSPPGTVGIEAFF
NA	NA	TRBV20-1	TRBJ1-5	TGCAGTGCTAGAGATACAGGTTCCGGACAGTCCTATCCGAATCAGCCCCAGCATTTT	CSARDTGSGQSYPNQPQHF
TRBD1	few	TRBV7-9	TRBJ2-7	TGTGCCAGCAGCCCTGGACAGGGCCCCTACGAGCAGTACTTC	CASSPGQGPYEQYF
NA	NA	TRBV20-1	TRBJ2-4	TGCAGTGGAAGGATTGGGAACATTCAGTACTTC	CSGRIGNIQYF
NA	few	TRBV7-2	TRBJ1-2	TGTGCCAGCAGCTTACGTGAATTGGGATTTGGGGGCTACACCTTC	CASSLRELGFGGYTF
NA	NA	TRBV29-1	TRBJ2-1	TGCAGCGTTGGAATTAGCTCCTACAATGAGCAGTTCTTC	CSVGISSYNEQFF